One TCR beta chain is described in this entry. What it recognizes is unknown. Trimming shortened V by 7 bases and J by 4 bases, and 19 bases separated the two germline ends. The CDR3 has 15 amino acids. Germline V CDR1 and CDR2: SEHNR, FQNEAQ (reference sequence). Sequenced by immunoSEQ multiplex PCR; TCRdb stores in-frame clones only, minus some. The table records about 13,000 clones, 88% of them present only once. The data were obtained in a study of STAT3 mutations in large granular lymphocyte leukemia. Study context: Roughly half the longitudinally sequenced T-LGLL patients had canonical STAT3 mutations. The study, taken as a whole, reports: Every T-LGLL patient had at least one immunodominant TCRbeta clonotype. TCR clonotype switching after therapy occurred in about 30% of the 18 patients. Variable sampling intervals and differing treatment regimens complicated linking therapy response to TCR clonal burden changes.

The receptor was derived from a human donor with T large granular lymphocyte leukemia. Some clones in this sample may be carry-over from other donors' samples. What was sequenced was PBMCs. The gene calls are TRBV7-9 and TRBJ1-1; D is unclear. The CDR3: CASTSQAGGVTEAFF. In DNA form, the CDR3 reads TGTGCCAGCACCTCCCAAGCGGGCGGGGTCACTGAAGCTTTCTTT.